This TCR beta chain was obtained from a study of control samples from healthy donors and cancer patients. V was shortened by 2 bases and J by 2 bases, with 10 bases between the two germline ends. The CDR3 loop spans 15 amino acids. CDR1 and CDR2 (germline): SGHVS, FQNEAQ. Sequencing used immunoSEQ multiplex PCR; TCRdb keeps in-frame clones, though not all of them. The sample has under 200,000 clones; 90% to 95% are singletons. This TCR was sampled from a woman under 40 in good health. V and J are TRBV7-8 and TRBJ1-5, with no clear D. Sample: blood. The CDR3 is CASSLSWQGNQPQHF. DNA for the CDR3: TGTGCCAGCAGCTTAAGTTGGCAGGGCAATCAGCCCCAGCATTTT.